Described below is a single TCR beta chain sequence and its context. The antigen is unknown. The germline gives CDR1 SGHDN, CDR2 FVKESK. The CDR3 contains 15 residues. J was trimmed by 0 bases and V by 2 bases; bases with no gene match: 2. The data were taken from a study of cytomegalovirus exposure and HLA in healthy donors. PCR primers comprised 60 Vbeta and 13 Jbeta primers. Here immunoSEQ multiplex PCR was the method, and the copy in TCRdb shows in-frame clones only, minus some. The sample lists 150,000 to 200,000 clones, about 81% occurring once. General study results and limits: HLA alleles were associated with around 17,000 TCR beta sequences in a later analysis at 0.05 false discovery rate. Most CMV-associated TCR beta chains appeared HLA-restricted in a later analysis. Most likely, a cluster of highly shared sequence variants arose as a sequencing artifact. The study put 150 or so TCR beta chains on its list as cytomegalovirus-associated.

The TCR was taken from a woman aged 18-29 years in good health and CMV-seronegative. Sequenced sample: PBMCs. V and J are TRBV14 and TRBJ1-1, with 8 bases fitting TRBD1. DNA of the CDR3: TGTGCCAGCAGCCAACAGGGACAGGTGAACACTGAAGCTTTCTTT. Protein sequence: CASSQQGQVNTEAFF.